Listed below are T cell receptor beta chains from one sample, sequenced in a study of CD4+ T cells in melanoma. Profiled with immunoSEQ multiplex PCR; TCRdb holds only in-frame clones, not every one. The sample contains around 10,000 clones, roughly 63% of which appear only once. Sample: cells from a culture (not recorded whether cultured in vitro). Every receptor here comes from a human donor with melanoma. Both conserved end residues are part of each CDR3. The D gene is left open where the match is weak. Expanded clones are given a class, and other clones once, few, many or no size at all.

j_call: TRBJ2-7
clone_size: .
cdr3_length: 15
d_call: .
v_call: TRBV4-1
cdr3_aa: CASSQPGHKPYEQYF
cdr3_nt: TGCGCCAGCAGCCAACCCGGACATAAACCCTACGAGCAGTACTTC

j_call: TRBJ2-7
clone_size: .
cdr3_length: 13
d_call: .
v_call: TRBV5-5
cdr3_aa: CASSLASFYEQYF
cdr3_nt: TGTGCCAGCAGCTTGGCTAGTTTCTACGAGCAGTACTTC

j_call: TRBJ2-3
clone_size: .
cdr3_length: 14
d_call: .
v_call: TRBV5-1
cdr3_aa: CASLRGGSTDTQYF
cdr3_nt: TGCGCCAGCCTTCGAGGGGGTAGCACAGATACGCAGTATTTT

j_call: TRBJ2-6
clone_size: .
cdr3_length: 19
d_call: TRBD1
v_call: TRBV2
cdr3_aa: CASSGVRTGVLSGANVLTF
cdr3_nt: TGTGCCAGCAGTGGGGTTAGGACAGGGGTACTGTCTGGGGCCAACGTCCTGACTTTC

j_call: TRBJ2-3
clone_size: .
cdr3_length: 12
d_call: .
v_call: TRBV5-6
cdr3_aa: CASSLVLEAQYF
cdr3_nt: TGTGCCAGCAGCTTGGTTCTTGAGGCGCAGTATTTT

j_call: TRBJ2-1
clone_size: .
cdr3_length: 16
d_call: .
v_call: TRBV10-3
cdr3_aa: CAIAPGMGGSYNEQFF
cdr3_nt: TGTGCCATCGCCCCCGGAATGGGGGGCTCCTACAATGAGCAGTTCTTC

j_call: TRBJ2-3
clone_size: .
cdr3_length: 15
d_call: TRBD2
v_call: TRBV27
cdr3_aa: CASSKALAGVDTQYF
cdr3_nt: TGTGCCAGCAGTAAAGCTCTAGCGGGGGTAGATACGCAGTATTTT

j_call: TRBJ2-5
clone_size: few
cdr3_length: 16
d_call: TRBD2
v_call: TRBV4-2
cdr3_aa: CASSQAGGGGEKTQYF
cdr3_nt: TGTGCCAGCAGCCAAGCCGGGGGGGGTGGCGAGAAGACCCAGTACTTC

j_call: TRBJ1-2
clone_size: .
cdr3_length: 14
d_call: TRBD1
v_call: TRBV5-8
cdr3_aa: CASVRDSSNYGYTF
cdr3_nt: TGTGCCAGCGTCCGGGACAGTTCAAACTATGGCTACACCTTC

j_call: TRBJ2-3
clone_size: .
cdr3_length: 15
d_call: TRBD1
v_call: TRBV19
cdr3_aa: CASDGRQGATDTQYF
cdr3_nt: TGTGCCAGCGACGGAAGACAGGGGGCAACAGATACGCAGTATTTT

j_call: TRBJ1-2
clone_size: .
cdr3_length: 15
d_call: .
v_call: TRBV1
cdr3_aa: CASSREDSANYGYTF
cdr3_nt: TGCGCCAGCAGCCGGGAGGACAGCGCTAACTATGGCTACACCTTC

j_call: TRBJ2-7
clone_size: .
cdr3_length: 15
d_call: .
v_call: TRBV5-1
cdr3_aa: CASSFRRHPSYEQYF
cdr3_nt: TGCGCCAGCAGCTTTAGGAGGCATCCTTCCTACGAGCAGTACTTC

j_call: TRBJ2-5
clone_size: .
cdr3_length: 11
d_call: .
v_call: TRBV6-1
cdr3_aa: CASSEGGTQYF
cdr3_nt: TGTGCCAGCAGTGAGGGGGGGACCCAGTACTTC

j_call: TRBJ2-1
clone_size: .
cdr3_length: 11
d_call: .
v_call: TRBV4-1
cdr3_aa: CASSQRSEQFF
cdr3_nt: TGCGCCAGCAGCCAACGCTCTGAGCAGTTCTTC

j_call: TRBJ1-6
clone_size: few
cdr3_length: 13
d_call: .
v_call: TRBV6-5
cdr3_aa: CASSSLQGSPLHF
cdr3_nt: TGTGCCAGCAGCTCCCTCCAGGGATCACCCCTCCACTTT

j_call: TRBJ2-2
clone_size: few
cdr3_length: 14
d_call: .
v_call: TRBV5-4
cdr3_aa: CASRMRPYTGELFF
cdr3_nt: TGTGCCAGCAGAATGAGGCCGTACACCGGGGAGCTGTTTTTT